One and the same sample provided the 21 T cell receptor beta chains below, sequenced in a study of human thymus T cells. Thymic tissue was derived from resections collected during corrective heart surgery. The method was immunoSEQ multiplex PCR; TCRdb's version includes in-frame clones alone and lacks a portion of them. The sample holds 65,000 to 90,000 clones, 90% to 95% seen once. Sequenced: thymus tissue. The receptors were gathered from a girl under three years old with a congenital heart defect but otherwise immunologically healthy.

The chain links TRBV19 to TRBJ1-5; a weak D match, TRBD1 (6 bases). V shed 0 bases and J shed 9 bases, with 15 bases lying between them. CDR1 and CDR2 (germline): LNHDA, SQIVND (reference sequence). This CDR3 has 15 amino acids. Written as DNA, the CDR3 is TGTGCCAGTAGTATAGAGGTCAGGGGACCTTGGCCCCAGCATTTT. It encodes CASSIEVRGPWPQHF.

The genes are TRBV28 and TRBJ2-3; the match to TRBD2 covers 10 bases. Trimming removed 1 base from V and 4 bases from J; junction bases left unmatched: 11. The germline gives CDR1 MDHEN, CDR2 SYDVKM. The CDR3 sequence is 18 residues long. CDR3 sequence: CASSLFPSGSPKADTQYF. The CDR3 DNA sequence: TGTGCCAGCAGTTTATTCCCTAGCGGGAGTCCTAAGGCAGATACGCAGTATTTT.

The chain uses TRBV9 and TRBJ2-1; TRBD2 is a possible D gene (6 bases). The germline V gene encodes CDR1 SGDLS and CDR2 YYNGEE. Trimming stripped 0 bases from V and 5 bases from J, with 12 bases between. The CDR3 consists of 15 residues. DNA for the CDR3: TGTGCCAGCAGCGTAGCCTCGGGACTTCACAATGAGCAGTTCTTC. This gives the protein CASSVASGLHNEQFF.

The chain has TRBV10-3 and TRBJ2-5; 8 bases are a match to TRBD2. There are 12 residues in the CDR3. CDR1 is ENHRY and CDR2 is SYGVKD in the germline V gene. J gave up 2 bases and V 10 bases, and 3 bases lay outside the gene matches. CDR3 region: CATGTRQETQYF. CDR3 sequence (DNA): TGTGCCACTGGGACTAGGCAAGAGACCCAGTACTTC.

The genes are TRBV27 and TRBJ2-3; 11 bases line up with TRBD2. V dropped 4 bases and J dropped 3; count of bases not matched to a gene: 18. This CDR3 has 20 residues. From germline, CDR1 is MNHEY and CDR2 SMNVEV (reference sequence). CDR3 region: CASSSRGSGRVGGWTDTQYF. For the CDR3, the DNA is TGTGCCAGCAGTTCCCGAGGTAGCGGGAGGGTGGGGGGTTGGACAGATACGCAGTATTTT.

The chain uses TRBV14 and TRBJ2-3; 9 positions agree with TRBD2. Germline V gives CDR1 SGHDN, CDR2 FVKESK. The CDR3 runs to 21 residues. Trimming took 4 bases from V and 5 from J; bases not matched to a gene: 25. In nucleotides, the CDR3 is TGTGCCAGCAGCCCCTTGAGGGGCCTTGGGGTAGCGGGAGATCAAGGAGATACGCAGTATTTT. Its protein product is CASSPLRGLGVAGDQGDTQYF. The full variable domain, rest sourced from reference TRBV14 and TRBJ2-3, is EAGVTQFPSHSVIEKGQTVTLRCDPISGHDNLYWYRRVMGKEIKFLLHFVKESKQDESGMPNNRFLAERTGGTYSTLKVQPAELEDSGVYFCASSPLRGLGVAGDQGDTQYFGPGTRLTVL.

The chain links TRBV5-1 to TRBJ2-7, with no clear D. This CDR3 has 14 amino acids. Germline V lookup: CDR1 SGHRS, CDR2 YFSETQ. The V end lost 4 bases, the J end lost 0 bases, and 11 bases lay between the germline ends. The CDR3 sequence: CASSPWQSSYEQYF. Written as DNA, the CDR3 is TGCGCCAGCAGCCCGTGGCAATCCTCCTACGAGCAGTACTTC.

This rearrangement joins TRBV7-8 to TRBJ1-1; D is ambiguous. Germline V gives CDR1 SGHVS, CDR2 FQNEAQ. The ends were cut back, 0 bases at V and 7 bases at J, with 18 bases in the middle. The CDR3 covers 16 residues. CDR3 residues: CASSLARWCGFDEAFF. The DNA for the CDR3 is TGTGCCAGCAGCTTAGCCAGGTGGTGTGGGTTCGATGAAGCTTTCTTT.

The chain is built from TRBV7-3 and TRBJ2-3, with 11 bases matching TRBD2. The CDR3 loop spans 19 amino acids. Germline V gene data show CDR1 as SGHTA and CDR2 as FQGTGA. Trimming at V came to 2 bases and at J to 0 bases, leaving 10 bases not matched to a gene. The CDR3 reads CASSLRGSGRARSTDTQYF. CDR3 sequence (DNA): TGTGCCAGCAGCTTACGGGGTAGCGGGAGGGCTAGAAGCACAGATACGCAGTATTTT.

This chain joins TRBV14 and TRBJ2-4, with no clear D. Trimming stripped 1 base from V and 11 bases from J, with 15 bases between. CDR3 length: 14 amino acids. CDR1 is SGHDN, CDR2 FVKESK, per germline. CDR3 sequence (DNA): TGTGCCAGCAGCCAAGCCCCGGGTCTCTCGGTTCAGTACTTC. Its protein product is CASSQAPGLSVQYF.

DNA for the CDR3: TGTGCTAGTGGTTTGGGTAAACAGGCGAACACGGTGGATGAGCAGTTCTTC. Translating gives CASGLGKQANTVDEQFF. The chain is built from TRBV12-5 and TRBJ2-1, with D maybe TRBD1 (5 bases). Per the germline V gene, CDR1 is LGHNT and CDR2 is FRNRAP. Trimming cost V 1 base and J 8 bases, with 21 bases left between them. This CDR3 comprises 17 residues.

The J gene is TRBJ2-3, the V gene TRBV28; 7 bases line up with TRBD1. V lost 3 bases and J lost 5; bases outside the gene matches: 14. The length of the CDR3 is 17 residues. The germline CDR1 and CDR2 sequences are MDHEN and SYDVKM. CDR3 nucleotides: TGTGCCAGCAGTTTCGAATCGGCGGACAGGAAAGAAGATACGCAGTATTTT. Its protein product is CASSFESADRKEDTQYF.

The chain uses TRBV9 and TRBJ2-3; the D is unclear. The CDR3 covers 16 residues. The germline V gene has CDR1 SGDLS and CDR2 YYNGEE. Trimming left V 4 bases short and J 0 bases short, with 15 bases between. The CDR3 region is CASSPGPYSSTDTQYF. DNA of the CDR3: TGTGCCAGCAGCCCCGGGCCTTATTCTAGCACAGATACGCAGTATTTT.

The chain joins TRBV21-1 to TRBJ2-1. TRBV21-1 is noted as a pseudogene. The CDR3 consists of 18 residues. The CDR3 sequence is CASSSRKVCGRSYNEQFF. CDR3 DNA: TGTGCCAGCAGCTCCCGCAAAGTTTGCGGACGCTCCTACAATGAGCAGTTCTTC.

CDR3 sequence (DNA): TGCAGCGTTGCCAGGGCAGGCACAGATACGCAGTATTTT. This gives the protein CSVARAGTDTQYF. This chain uses TRBV29-1 with TRBJ2-3; D perhaps matches TRBD1 (5 bases). This CDR3 is 13 amino acids long. Germline-derived CDR1 and CDR2 are SQVTM and ANQGSEA. Trimming shortened V by 4 bases and J by 1 base, and 9 bases separated the two germline ends.

This clone was seen once. The J gene is TRBJ1-4, the V gene TRBV2; 10 nucleotides line up with TRBD1. The CDR3 has 17 residues. V gave up 2 bases and J gave up 10 bases; unmatched junction bases: 13. Germline values: CDR1 SNHLY, CDR2 FYNNEI. The CDR3 region has the DNA TGTGCCAGCAGTGAACCTTCCCGACAGGGGGCTTTTGGAAAACTGTTTTTT. Translating gives CASSEPSRQGAFGKLFF.

This chain uses TRBV7-2 with TRBJ1-5; the D gene is possibly TRBD1 (5 bases). Germline V CDR1 and CDR2: SGHTA, FQGNSA. The CDR3 consists of 15 residues. The V end lost 5 bases, the J end lost 3 bases, and 14 bases lay between the germline ends. The CDR3: CASSSIGALNQPQHF. CDR3 nucleotides: TGTGCCAGCAGCAGTATCGGGGCTCTCAATCAGCCCCAGCATTTT.

The rearrangement links TRBV19 to TRBJ2-4; 7 bases fit TRBD1. With V trimmed by 3 bases and J by 2 bases, 4 bases remained unmatched. This CDR3 region has 15 residues. Looked up from germline, CDR1 is LNHDA and CDR2 is SQIVND (reference sequence). CDR3 protein: CASSIKQGSKNIQYF. The CDR3 bases are TGTGCCAGTAGTATCAAACAGGGGTCCAAAAACATTCAGTACTTC.

This clone was found once. This chain uses TRBV4-2 with TRBJ2-5; TRBD2 matches 8 bases. The CDR3 length is 21 residues. The germline gives CDR1 LGHNA, CDR2 YNFKEQ. V lost 3 bases and J lost 1; bases outside the gene matches: 22. The CDR3 DNA follows: TGTGCCAGCAGCCAGCCGCCGGGACCTCCAAGACGGGAGGGCCCCCAAGAGACCCAGTACTTC. Its translation: CASSQPPGPPRREGPQETQYF.

This chain links TRBV28 with TRBJ2-3; 10 nucleotides agree with TRBD1. Germline loops: CDR1 MDHEN, CDR2 SYDVKM. There are 16 residues in the CDR3. V lost 0 bases to trimming and J lost 5 bases; unmatched junction nucleotides: 5. CDR3 sequence (DNA): TGTGCCAGCAGTTTATGGTCCGGACAGGGGGAAGATACGCAGTATTTT. Protein sequence: CASSLWSGQGEDTQYF.

This sequence joins TRBV5-1 and TRBJ2-3, with D possibly TRBD1 on 6 matching bases. Germline V gene data show CDR1 as SGHRS and CDR2 as YFSETQ. V was trimmed by 4 bases and J by 5 bases, leaving 17 bases between them. CDR3 length equals 15 residues. CDR3 sequence reads: CASSLGQKVVDTQYF. The DNA of the CDR3 is TGCGCCAGCAGCCTAGGACAGAAAGTAGTAGATACGCAGTATTTT.